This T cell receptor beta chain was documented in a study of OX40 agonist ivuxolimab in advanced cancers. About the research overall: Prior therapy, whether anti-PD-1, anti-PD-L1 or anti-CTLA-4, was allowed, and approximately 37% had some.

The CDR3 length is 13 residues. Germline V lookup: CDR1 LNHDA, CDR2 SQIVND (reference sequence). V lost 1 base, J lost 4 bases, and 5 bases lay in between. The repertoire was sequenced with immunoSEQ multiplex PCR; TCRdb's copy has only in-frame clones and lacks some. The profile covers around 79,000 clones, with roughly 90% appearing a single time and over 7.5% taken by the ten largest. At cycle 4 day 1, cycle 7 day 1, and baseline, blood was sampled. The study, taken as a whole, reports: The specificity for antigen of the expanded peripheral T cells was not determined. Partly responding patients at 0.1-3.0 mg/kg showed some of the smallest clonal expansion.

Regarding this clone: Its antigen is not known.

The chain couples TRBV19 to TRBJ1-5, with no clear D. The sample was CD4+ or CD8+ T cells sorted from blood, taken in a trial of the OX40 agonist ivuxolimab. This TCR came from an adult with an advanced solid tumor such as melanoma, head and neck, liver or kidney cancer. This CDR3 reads CASSIGGNQPQHF. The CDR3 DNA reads TGTGCCAGTAGTATAGGCGGGAATCAGCCCCAGCATTTT.